This is a list of T cell receptor beta chains from one sample in a study of OX40 agonist ivuxolimab in advanced cancers. Assay: immunoSEQ multiplex PCR; the TCRdb copy retains only in-frame clones and omits some. This sample has 20,000 to 25,000 clones, with 80% to 90% found just once. Here the sequenced sample was CD4+ or CD8+ T cells sorted from blood, taken in a trial of the OX40 agonist ivuxolimab. These receptors originate from an adult with an advanced solid tumor such as melanoma, head and neck, liver or kidney cancer. CDR3s include the opening cysteine and the closing phenylalanine or tryptophan. The D gene is left open where the match is weak. Size tells how often a clone was seen (once, few, many) or the class of an expanded clone, and some rows leave it out.

D gene	J gene	clone size	V gene	CDR3 protein	CDR3 DNA
.	TRBJ2-1	.	TRBV19	CASSEYNEQFF	TGTGCCAGTAGCGAGTACAATGAGCAGTTCTTC
.	TRBJ2-3	.	TRBV5-1	CASSATSGTQYF	TGCGCCAGCAGTGCCACCAGCGGTACGCAGTATTTT
.	TRBJ2-5	.	TRBV29-1	CSSALILQETQYF	TGCAGCTCGGCTCTGATACTCCAAGAGACCCAGTACTTC
.	TRBJ2-5	.	TRBV5-4	CASSRSGTMGQETQYF	TGTGCCAGCAGCAGATCCGGGACAATGGGACAAGAGACCCAGTACTTC
.	TRBJ2-7	.	TRBV6-6	CASTRNGADPSYEQYF	TGTGCCAGCACCCGGAATGGGGCCGACCCCTCCTACGAGCAGTACTTC
.	TRBJ2-2	.	TRBV9	CASSVVGTGELFF	TGTGCCAGCAGCGTAGTCGGGACCGGGGAGCTGTTTTTT
.	TRBJ1-5	.	TRBV28	CASSRTGFNQPQHF	TGTGCCAGCAGCCGAACAGGGTTCAATCAGCCCCAGCATTTT
.	TRBJ2-7	.	TRBV9	CASSVGWGSYEQYF	TGTGCCAGCAGCGTTGGTTGGGGCTCCTACGAGCAGTACTTC
.	TRBJ2-1	.	TRBV4-1	CASSQEGIEGQFF	TGCGCCAGCAGCCAAGAAGGAATTGAGGGGCAGTTCTTC
TRBD2	TRBJ2-3	.	TRBV6-4	CASSLAGGIDTQYF	TGTGCCAGCAGTTTAGCGGGAGGGATAGATACGCAGTATTTT
.	TRBJ2-1	once	TRBV5-8	CASAPGTGRPNNEQFF	TGTGCCAGCGCCCCGGGAACAGGGCGGCCTAACAATGAGCAGTTCTTC
TRBD2	TRBJ2-2	.	TRBV11-2	CASSWREGRGTGELFF	TGTGCCAGCAGCTGGCGGGAGGGCCGGGGCACCGGGGAGCTGTTTTTT
.	TRBJ1-5	.	TRBV2	CASLLGQNTDQPQHF	TGTGCCAGCCTCCTAGGACAGAACACCGATCAGCCCCAGCATTTT
.	TRBJ1-2	.	TRBV7-3	CASSLIPGLGGYTF	TGTGCCAGCAGCTTAATTCCAGGGCTAGGTGGCTACACCTTC
TRBD1	TRBJ1-2	.	TRBV28	CASSFLRGQLNGYTF	TGTGCCAGCAGTTTTCTTCGGGGACAGTTAAATGGCTACACCTTC
.	TRBJ2-6	once	TRBV6-4	CASSDGGGANVLTF	TGTGCCAGCAGTGACGGGGGTGGGGCCAACGTCCTGACTTTC
TRBD2	TRBJ2-1	.	TRBV18	CASSSGLAGTTYNEQFF	TGTGCCAGCTCATCAGGACTAGCGGGAACTACCTACAATGAGCAGTTCTTC
.	TRBJ1-2	.	TRBV11-2	CASSLTGPPGYGYTF	TGTGCCAGCAGCTTGACAGGCCCGCCAGGCTATGGCTACACCTTC
TRBD2	TRBJ2-1	once	TRBV7-3	CASSAGTSSYNEQFF	TGTGCCAGCAGCGCCGGGACTAGCTCCTACAATGAGCAGTTCTTC
TRBD1	TRBJ2-7	.	TRBV2	CASTPGQGSEQYF	TGTGCCAGCACCCCGGGACAGGGTAGCGAGCAGTACTTC
.	TRBJ2-1	.	TRBV7-9	CASSLNYNEQFF	TGTGCCAGCAGCTTAAACTACAATGAGCAGTTCTTC
.	TRBJ2-1	.	TRBV23-1	CASSPSGRRGMPQFF	TGCGCCAGCAGCCCCTCGGGGAGGAGGGGAATGCCGCAGTTCTTC
TRBD1	TRBJ2-4	.	TRBV5-1	CATGPGTGGNIQYF	TGCGCCACCGGACCCGGGACAGGGGGGAACATTCAGTACTTC
.	TRBJ1-4	.	TRBV10-3	CAIRGGQHEKLFF	TGTGCCATCCGTGGGGGGCAGCATGAAAAACTGTTTTTT
.	TRBJ1-2	once	TRBV6-5	CASSYKTVPINYGYTF	TGTGCCAGCAGTTACAAGACAGTCCCCATAAACTATGGCTACACCTTC
TRBD2	TRBJ2-4	.	TRBV11-2	CASSLLRQGGNIQYF	TGTGCCAGCAGCTTATTGAGGCAGGGAGGGAACATTCAGTACTTC
TRBD1	TRBJ1-1	.	TRBV10-1	CASSDQGGRMNTEAFF	TGCGCCAGCAGTGACCAGGGGGGTAGAATGAACACTGAAGCTTTCTTT
TRBD1	TRBJ2-5	.	TRBV7-8	CASSLQGARETQYF	TGTGCCAGCAGCTTACAGGGGGCGCGTGAGACCCAGTACTTC
.	TRBJ1-1	.	TRBV30	CAWKQGFLRSNTEAFF	TGTGCCTGGAAGCAGGGTTTCCTTCGTTCCAACACTGAAGCTTTCTTT
TRBD1	TRBJ1-2	.	TRBV28	CASSLFTGTGHGYTF	TGTGCCAGCAGTTTATTTACCGGGACAGGGCACGGCTACACCTTC
.	TRBJ2-7	.	TRBV7-9	CASSLAAGLVDRGEQYF	TGTGCCAGCAGCTTAGCAGCGGGCCTGGTCGATCGGGGCGAGCAGTACTTC
.	TRBJ1-6	.	TRBV11-2	CASSLAATMYNSPLHF	TGTGCCAGCAGCTTAGCGGCGACTATGTATAATTCACCCCTCCACTTT
TRBD2	TRBJ2-7	.	TRBV28	CASSSGAGVWEQYF	TGTGCCAGCAGTTCCGGAGCGGGAGTTTGGGAGCAGTACTTC